Below, 16 T cell receptor beta chains from the same sample are listed, as sequenced in a study of tumor and adjacent non-tumor tissue in lung cancer. No cell sorting was done before RNA was extracted from the tissue. A modified ARM-PCR protocol with three rounds of nested PCR amplified TCRbeta. Each CDR3 protein is one row after TCRdb ran MiXCR on the multiplex PCR reads. The table records 200,000 to 250,000 distinct CDR3 sequences, 70% to 75% of them present only once. Sequencing input: lung tumor tissue. The origin of the receptors is a man aged 55-75 years with non-small cell lung cancer.

Of note for this clonotype: This could be a read error, since a much larger clone is one nucleotide away. This chain joins TRBV5-6 and TRBJ2-7; the match to TRBD1 covers 8 bases. This CDR3 has 14 amino acids. V shed 1 base, J shed 5 bases, and the junction held 5 bases outside the gene matches. In germline, CDR1 is SGHDT, CDR2 YYEEEE. The CDR3 nucleotides read TGTGCCAGCAGCTTGACCTGGACAGGGAACGAGCAGTACTTC. This gives the protein CASSLTWTGNEQYF. Full variable domain (rest looked up from reference TRBV5-6 and TRBJ2-7): DAGVTQSPTHLIKTRGQQVTLRCSPKSGHDTVSWYQQALGQGPQFIFQYYEEEERQRGNFPDRFSGHQFPNYSSELNVNALLLGDSALYLCASSLTWTGNEQYFGPGTRLTVT.

In regard to this clonotype: One junction end does not reproduce the germline sequence, and a read error may be involved. The chain uses TRBV7-9 and TRBJ2-7; D ambiguous. Germline V lookup: CDR1 SEHNR, CDR2 FQNEAQ (reference sequence). This CDR3 is built from 11 residues. The CDR3 DNA reads TGTGCCAGCAGCTTCCTCTACGAACAGTATTTC. It yields the protein CASSFLYEQYF.

The chain is built from TRBV28 and TRBJ2-1; tentative D call: TRBD1 (6 bases). CDR1 and CDR2 from the germline V gene are MDHEN and SYDVKM. V lost 2 bases to trimming and J lost 9 bases, with 17 bases between them. The CDR3 extends over 15 amino acids. CDR3 residues: CASSLGGTGAGEQFF. The CDR3 coding sequence is TGTGCCAGCAGTTTAGGGGGCACCGGGGCTGGTGAGCAGTTCTTC.

The genes are TRBV10-2 and TRBJ2-7, with D possibly being TRBD1 or TRBD2 (6 bases each). The CDR3 consists of 14 residues. V shed 0 bases and J shed 4 bases, with 10 bases lying between them. The V gene's germline CDR1 is WSHSY and CDR2 SAAADI. The CDR3 DNA follows: TGCGCCAGCAGTGAGTCTAGGGGGAGGTACGAGCAGTACTTC. Its protein product is CASSESRGRYEQYF.

Remarks on this clonotype: This could be a read error, since a much larger clone is one nucleotide away. V and J are TRBV20-1 and TRBJ1-1; D is unclear. The CDR3 loop spans 14 amino acids. Germline V lookup: CDR1 DFQATT, CDR2 SNEGSKA (reference sequence). Trimming removed 0 bases from V and 6 bases from J, with 14 bases in between. The CDR3 here is CSARDQRRPAEAFF. The CDR3 nucleotides are TGCAGTGCTAGAGATCAGAGACGACCGGCTGAAGCTTTCTTT.

This clonotype came up many times. The chain combines TRBV10-2 with TRBJ2-7, with a tentative D call TRBD1 (6 bases). V shed 4 bases and J shed 3 bases, with 10 bases lying between them. Germline V gives CDR1 WSHSY, CDR2 SAAADI. The CDR3 extends over 13 amino acids. The CDR3 sequence is CASSGQVGYEQYF. The CDR3 DNA follows: TGCGCCAGCAGTGGACAGGTTGGCTACGAGCAGTACTTC.

This clonotype came up many times. V and J are TRBV6-6 and TRBJ2-5, with D perhaps TRBD1 (5 bases). CDR1 MNHNY and CDR2 SVGAGI come from the germline V gene (reference sequence). CDR3 length: 15 residues. V was cut by 6 bases and J by 2 bases, with 16 bases left in between. The CDR3 DNA sequence: TGTGCCAGCAGCCACCCGCGGACATCTCAAGAGACCCAGTACTTC. Encoded protein: CASSHPRTSQETQYF.

As regards this clonotype: Since a much larger clone is just one base distant, this may be a read error. The chain has TRBV20-1 and TRBJ2-7, with D perhaps TRBD2 (5 bases). The CDR3 runs 15 residues. Germline V lookup: CDR1 DFQATT, CDR2 SNEGSKA (reference sequence). As DNA, the CDR3 is TGCACTGCTAGACGGGATATCGTCTATCCCTACGAGCAGTACTTC. This codes for CTARRDIVYPYEQYF.

Turning to this clonotype: One end of the junction fails to match germline, which may point to a read error. J is TRBJ1-3 and V is TRBV10-2, with D possibly being TRBD1 (5 bases). In germline, CDR1 is WSHSY, CDR2 SAAADI. The CDR3 is 14 residues long. CDR3 nucleotides: TGCGCCAGCCGACCGGGGGTCGCTGGCAACACCATATATTTT. Its translation is CASRPGVAGNTIYF.

The V gene is TRBV20-1, the J gene TRBJ2-2; maybe TRBD1 (5 bases). The CDR3 length is 13 residues. Trimming took 5 bases from V and 1 from J, leaving 8 bases between them. Germline V CDR1 and CDR2: DFQATT, SNEGSKA (reference sequence). CDR3 in amino acids: CSARQGNTGELFF. The CDR3 DNA follows: TGCAGTGCTCGCCAGGGGAACACCGGGGAGCTGTTTTTT.

In the case of this clonotype: One end of the junction does not line up with germline, which may come from a read error. The rearrangement links TRBV5-4 to TRBJ1-2; unclear D gene. The CDR3 has 14 residues. The V gene's germline CDR1 is SGHNT and CDR2 YYREEE (reference sequence). CDR3 nucleotide sequence: TGTGCCAGGAGCTTAGATCCCGCCGGTTATGGCTACACCTTC. Protein sequence: CARSLDPAGYGYTF. Complete variable domain (other parts from reference TRBV5-4 and TRBJ1-2): ETGVTQSPTHLIKTRGQQVTLRCSSQSGHNTVSWYQQALGQGPQFIFQYYREEENGRGNFPPRFSGLQFPNYSSELNVNALELDDSALYLCARSLDPAGYGYTFGSGTRLTVV.

A remark on this clonotype: A much larger clone differs from this one at a single base, so this may be a read error. The rearrangement uses TRBV6-5 and TRBJ1-6; D unclear. This CDR3 has 14 amino acids. V lost 8 bases, J lost 8 bases, and 16 bases lay in between. Germline-derived CDR1 and CDR2 are MNHEY and SVGAGI. The CDR3, as DNA: TGTGCCAGCGGACCTGCCGGTTCGCATTCACCCCTCCACTTT. Protein: CASGPAGSHSPLHF.

The rearrangement joins TRBV12-3 or TRBV12-4 to TRBJ2-5; tentatively, D is TRBD1 (5 bases). This CDR3 is 16 amino acids long. Trimming removed 1 base from V and 4 bases from J, with 16 bases in between. The CDR3 loop reads CASSLGQGGFRETQYF. The CDR3 DNA is TGTGCCAGCAGTTTAGGGCAGGGTGGTTTCCGAGAGACCCAGTACTTC.

In regard to this clonotype: Mismatch with germline at one junction end may stem from a read error. The CDR3 sequence: CTSSFSGIRLETQYF. In DNA, the CDR3 is TGTACCAGCAGCTTTAGCGGGATACGTCTGGAGACCCAGTACTTC. The chain recombines TRBV11-2 with TRBJ2-5, with TRBD2 matching 8 bases. Germline loops: CDR1 SGHAT, CDR2 FQNNGV. The CDR3 runs 15 residues.

As concerns this clonotype: At one end, the junction sequence differs from germline, possibly due to a read error. V gene TRBV24-1 combines with J gene TRBJ1-1; no definite D call. Germline assignment: CDR1 KGHDR and CDR2 SFDVKD. CDR3 length equals 13 residues. CDR3 residues: CATSDPNMAETFF. CDR3 in DNA: TGTGCCACCAGTGATCCGAATATGGCTGAAACTTTCTTT.

Comments on this clonotype: A read error is possible here, since a much larger clone lies one base away. The genes are TRBV12-3 or TRBV12-4 and TRBJ1-6, with D maybe TRBD1 (5 bases). V lost 5 bases and J lost 8, with 10 bases in between. The length of the CDR3 is 13 residues. The CDR3 spells CASSTGVDSPLHF. CDR3 nucleotides: TGTGCCAGCAGTACGGGGGTGGATTCACCCCTCCACTTT.